This T cell receptor beta chain was found in a study of cytomegalovirus exposure and HLA in healthy donors. Study-level points and caveats: Upon later analysis, HLA-associated TCR beta chains proved more clonally expanded than other, equally common chains.

As to this clone: What it recognizes is unknown.

Amplification used 60 Vbeta primers and 13 Jbeta primers. Source study methods: A later analysis tallied roughly 77 million unique TCR beta chains, some 10 million of them shared. Assay used: immunoSEQ multiplex PCR; TCRdb lists only in-frame clones, some missing. That table furnishes V, J and clone size, whereas the DNA furnished D and trimming. Of some 200,000 clones detected, roughly 85% appear once; the ten largest clones hold about 1.8%. The TCR originated in a man between 18 and 29 years old in good health and CMV-seronegative. The specimen sequenced was PBMCs.

The CDR3 loop reads CASNRWQETQYF. CDR3 coding DNA: TGTGCCAGCAACCGGTGGCAAGAGACCCAGTACTTC. This chain connects TRBV28 to TRBJ2-5; D is unclear. The CDR3 length is 12 residues. In germline, CDR1 is MDHEN, CDR2 SYDVKM. Trimming pared 7 bases from V and 2 bases from J, leaving 8 bases between.